The rows below give T cell receptor beta chains drawn from one sample of a study of cytomegalovirus exposure and HLA in healthy donors. Here immunoSEQ multiplex PCR was the method, and the copy in TCRdb shows in-frame clones only, minus some. The data contain some 230,000 clones, around 90% of them singletons. Sequenced input: PBMCs. The origin of the receptors is a young woman in good health and CMV-seronegative. The CDR3 runs from the conserved cysteine through the conserved F or W. The D gene is left open where the match is weak. The size entry is marked missing in some rows and otherwise reads once, few, many or a size class.

D gene: TRBD2; J gene: TRBJ2-1; clone size: NA; V gene: TRBV9; CDR3 DNA: TGTGCCAGCAGCGTAGGAGGCGGGAGTGGGGCGGGTGAGCAGTTCTTC; CDR3 protein: CASSVGGGSGAGEQFF
D gene: NA; J gene: TRBJ1-3; clone size: NA; V gene: TRBV10-3; CDR3 DNA: TGTGCCATCAGTAGGGGGGGCACTGGAAACACCATATATTTT; CDR3 protein: CAISRGGTGNTIYF
D gene: TRBD1; J gene: TRBJ1-2; clone size: NA; V gene: TRBV5-1; CDR3 DNA: TGCGCCAGCGAGCTCGGAGGGGGCTCTGGCTACACCTTC; CDR3 protein: CASELGGGSGYTF
D gene: NA; J gene: TRBJ1-2; clone size: NA; V gene: TRBV5-1; CDR3 DNA: TGCGCCAGCAGCTCGATGTGGACACCAGCTAACTATGGCTACACCTTC; CDR3 protein: CASSSMWTPANYGYTF
D gene: NA; J gene: TRBJ1-2; clone size: NA; V gene: TRBV5-1; CDR3 DNA: TGCGCCAGCAGCTTTCGTCAGTTCTCGAACTATGGCTACACCTTC; CDR3 protein: CASSFRQFSNYGYTF
D gene: NA; J gene: TRBJ2-3; clone size: NA; V gene: TRBV7-6; CDR3 DNA: TGTGCCAGCAGCGCAGGAGGGCAGAACACAGATACGCAGTATTTT; CDR3 protein: CASSAGGQNTDTQYF
D gene: NA; J gene: TRBJ2-7; clone size: NA; V gene: TRBV6-5; CDR3 DNA: TGTGCCAGCAGTTACTCGAGGTCTGGCCTTTACGAGCAGTACTTC; CDR3 protein: CASSYSRSGLYEQYF
D gene: TRBD2; J gene: TRBJ2-7; clone size: NA; V gene: TRBV7-6; CDR3 DNA: TGTGCCAGCAGCTTAGGGGAGGGACGTTCTTCCTACGAGCAGTACTTC; CDR3 protein: CASSLGEGRSSYEQYF
D gene: TRBD1; J gene: TRBJ1-1; clone size: NA; V gene: TRBV5-1; CDR3 DNA: TGCGCCAGCAGCTTGGGGACAGGGGGCTCGGGGACTGAAGCTTTCTTT; CDR3 protein: CASSLGTGGSGTEAFF
D gene: TRBD2; J gene: TRBJ2-1; clone size: NA; V gene: TRBV19; CDR3 DNA: TGTGCCAGTAGTATCCCCGGGGGGTCATCCTACAATGAGCAGTTCTTC; CDR3 protein: CASSIPGGSSYNEQFF
D gene: NA; J gene: TRBJ2-1; clone size: once; V gene: TRBV5-1; CDR3 DNA: TGCGCCAGCAGCTCTTTAAGGACAGACCAGCCCTACAATGAGCAGTTCTTC; CDR3 protein: CASSSLRTDQPYNEQFF
D gene: NA; J gene: TRBJ2-7; clone size: once; V gene: TRBV30; CDR3 DNA: TGTGCCTATACAGGTAGGGACGAGCAGTACTTC; CDR3 protein: CAYTGRDEQYF
D gene: TRBD1; J gene: TRBJ1-1; clone size: NA; V gene: TRBV18; CDR3 DNA: TGTGCCAGCTCACCGGACAGGGCGGGGATGAACACTGAAGCTTTCTTT; CDR3 protein: CASSPDRAGMNTEAFF
D gene: TRBD1; J gene: TRBJ1-1; clone size: once; V gene: TRBV2; CDR3 DNA: TGTGCCCGGGGACAGCAGAACACTGAAGCTTTCTTT; CDR3 protein: CARGQQNTEAFF
D gene: NA; J gene: TRBJ2-7; clone size: NA; V gene: TRBV2; CDR3 DNA: TGTGCCAGCAGCGAACAGGGAACCTACGAGCAGTACTTC; CDR3 protein: CASSEQGTYEQYF
D gene: NA; J gene: TRBJ2-3; clone size: NA; V gene: TRBV5-5; CDR3 DNA: TGTGCCAGCAGCTTGGGTCAACGGTCTCACACAGATACGCAGTATTTT; CDR3 protein: CASSLGQRSHTDTQYF
D gene: NA; J gene: TRBJ1-1; clone size: NA; V gene: TRBV5-1; CDR3 DNA: TGCGCCAGCAGCTTGATCGGGGGGATGAACACTGAAGCTTTCTTT; CDR3 protein: CASSLIGGMNTEAFF
D gene: TRBD1; J gene: TRBJ2-3; clone size: NA; V gene: TRBV2; CDR3 DNA: TGTGCCGCTGGGGACAGGGGCACAGATACGCAGTATTTT; CDR3 protein: CAAGDRGTDTQYF
D gene: NA; J gene: TRBJ2-7; clone size: once; V gene: TRBV30; CDR3 DNA: TGTGCCTGGAGTCGCAGGAAAATCGAGCAGTACTTC; CDR3 protein: CAWSRRKIEQYF
D gene: TRBD2; J gene: TRBJ2-4; clone size: NA; V gene: TRBV7-9; CDR3 DNA: TGTGCCAGCAGCCCAGGACTAGCGGGAGAGTGGGCGGCCAAAAACATTCAGTACTTC; CDR3 protein: CASSPGLAGEWAAKNIQYF
D gene: TRBD1; J gene: TRBJ2-5; clone size: NA; V gene: TRBV6-1; CDR3 DNA: TGTGCCAGCAGCCGCGACAGGGTAGGGGAGACCCAGTACTTC; CDR3 protein: CASSRDRVGETQYF
D gene: NA; J gene: TRBJ1-1; clone size: once; V gene: TRBV5-8; CDR3 DNA: TGTGCCAGCAGCTTGCGCGGCAGGGCGAGACACACTGAAGCTTTCTTT; CDR3 protein: CASSLRGRARHTEAFF
D gene: NA; J gene: TRBJ1-5; clone size: NA; V gene: TRBV2; CDR3 DNA: TGTGCCAGCAGTGACCCACGGGAAACAGAGTATAGCAATCAGCCCCAGCATTTT; CDR3 protein: CASSDPRETEYSNQPQHF
D gene: TRBD2; J gene: TRBJ2-1; clone size: NA; V gene: TRBV9; CDR3 DNA: TGTGCCAGCAGCGTAGAGATTAGGACTAGCGAAGGGAATGAGCAGTTCTTC; CDR3 protein: CASSVEIRTSEGNEQFF
D gene: NA; J gene: TRBJ1-5; clone size: NA; V gene: TRBV18; CDR3 DNA: TGTGCCAGCTCACAGGGGGTAAGCAATCAGCCCCAGCATTTT; CDR3 protein: CASSQGVSNQPQHF
D gene: NA; J gene: TRBJ2-7; clone size: NA; V gene: TRBV5-1; CDR3 DNA: TGCGCCAGCAGCTACTTAGGAGGGGCGGGCGGCTACGAGCAGTACTTC; CDR3 protein: CASSYLGGAGGYEQYF
D gene: NA; J gene: TRBJ1-3; clone size: NA; V gene: TRBV28; CDR3 DNA: TGTGCCAGCAGTTCCCCCACGGTGAGCTCTGGAAACACCATATATTTT; CDR3 protein: CASSSPTVSSGNTIYF
D gene: TRBD1; J gene: TRBJ1-5; clone size: NA; V gene: TRBV2; CDR3 DNA: TGTGCCAGCAGTAGGGAGCGGACAGGGCAGCAGCCCCAGCATTTT; CDR3 protein: CASSRERTGQQPQHF